This T cell receptor (beta chain) was retrieved from a study of vaccination effects on CD4 cells after COVID-19. Across the study: Two recovered convalescent patients were sampled 16 days and one week pre-vaccination.

TCRdb keeps only in-frame clones here, not all; method: immunoSEQ multiplex PCR. The sample carries 40,000 to 50,000 clones, 60% to 75% recorded once. Expansion with viral peptide pools was applied to antigen-specific CD4+ T cells by the ViraFEST assay prior to sequencing. Culturing for 10 to 11 days preceded CD4+ T cell isolation. The infection with SARS-CoV-2 (confirmed by PCR) occurred in this person between March and December 2020. CDR3 length: 12 amino acids. V lost 8 bases, J lost 2 bases, and 9 bases lay in between. Germline loops: CDR1 ENHRY, CDR2 SYGVKD. This clone was observed a handful of times. Its specificity is unknown.

The clonotype comes from a human donor who had a prior SARS-CoV-2 infection. The J gene is TRBJ2-5, the V gene TRBV10-3, with a possible D match to TRBD2 (6 bases). The sequences come from CD4+ T cells from PBMCs cultured with a peptide pool, collected before COVID-19 vaccination. CDR3 loop: CAIRGGQETQYF. The CDR3 nucleotides are TGTGCCATCCGGGGAGGACAAGAGACCCAGTACTTC.